This is a list of T cell receptor beta chains from one sample in a study of CD8 T cells in ankylosing spondylitis. Using its own MiXCR run on the 5' RACE reads, TCRdb lists one record per CDR3 protein. The top ten clones hold 14% of a sample with about 220,000 distinct CDR3 sequences, about 6.7% of them seen once. The specimen was blood, either unsorted or a sorted T cell fraction (not recorded which). Receptor source: a male donor with ankylosing spondylitis. CDR3s include the opening cysteine and the closing phenylalanine or tryptophan. The D gene is left open where the match is weak. Size is stated for part of the rows, as once, few or many counts, or as a class when the clone is expanded.

clone size | CDR3 length | D gene | J gene | V gene | CDR3 protein | CDR3 DNA
many | 14 | . | TRBJ2-7 | TRBV6-5 | CASSYSGAPYEQYF | TGTGCCAGCAGTTACTCGGGGGCCCCCTACGAGCAGTACTTC
many | 14 | . | TRBJ1-5 | TRBV20-1 | CSARQGLGNQPQHF | TGCAGTGCTAGACAGGGGCTGGGCAATCAGCCCCAGCATTTT
many | 14 | TRBD2 | TRBJ2-5 | TRBV18 | CASSPSGKAETQYF | TGTGCCAGCTCTCCCAGCGGGAAGGCAGAGACCCAGTACTTC
few | 16 | TRBD1 | TRBJ2-2 | TRBV19 | CASSTGQGRNTGELFF | TGTGCCAGTAGTACCGGACAGGGGCGAAACACCGGGGAGCTGTTTTTT
many | 15 | TRBD2 | TRBJ2-1 | TRBV7-8 | CASSRTSGGRVEQFF | TGTGCCAGCAGCAGGACTAGCGGGGGGCGGGTTGAGCAGTTCTTC
many | 15 | . | TRBJ2-7 | TRBV14 | CASSQAPFSPSEQYF | TGTGCCAGCAGCCAAGCACCGTTCTCCCCCTCCGAGCAGTACTTC
few | 15 | TRBD2 | TRBJ2-2 | TRBV12-5 | CASGWTSGNTGELFF | TGTGCTAGTGGTTGGACTAGCGGGAACACCGGGGAGCTGTTTTTT
many | 16 | TRBD1 | TRBJ2-6 | TRBV4-2 | CASSQAAQGAVLGLTF | TGTGCCAGCAGCCAAGCAGCACAGGGGGCCGTCCTTGGTCTGACTTTC
many | 15 | . | TRBJ1-1 | TRBV4-3 | CASSQDILLNTEAFF | TGCGCCAGCAGCCAAGATATTTTGTTGAACACTGAAGCTTTCTTT
. | 15 | TRBD2 | TRBJ2-1 | TRBV9 | CASSVSGGAPNEQFF | TGTGCCAGCAGCGTTTCCGGGGGGGCTCCCAATGAGCAGTTCTTC
. | 12 | . | TRBJ2-1 | TRBV19 | CAVDSLDNEQFF | TGTGCCGTCGACAGCTTGGACAATGAGCAGTTCTTC
many | 12 | . | TRBJ1-1 | TRBV6-2/TRBV6-3 | CASSYESTEAFF | TGTGCCAGCAGTTACGAGAGCACTGAAGCTTTCTTT
few | 17 | . | TRBJ2-1 | TRBV7-9 | CASSSRPGHQEGNEQFF | TGTGCCAGCAGCTCAAGACCGGGACATCAAGAAGGGAATGAGCAGTTCTTC
. | 18 | TRBD2 | TRBJ2-1 | TRBV25-1 | CASRGNFSGRSSYNEQFF | TGTGCCAGCAGGGGGAACTTTAGCGGGAGGTCCTCCTACAATGAGCAGTTCTTC
many | 14 | . | TRBJ1-1 | TRBV12-3/TRBV12-4 | CASSWAGLNTEAFF | TGTGCCAGCAGTTGGGCAGGGTTGAACACTGAAGCTTTCTTT
. | 14 | TRBD2 | TRBJ2-1 | TRBV6-2/TRBV6-3 | CASAWLAGYNEQFF | TGTGCCTCTGCTTGGCTAGCGGGTTACAATGAGCAGTTCTTC
. | 15 | TRBD2 | TRBJ2-1 | TRBV5-6 | CASSGASGGAIEQFF | TGTGCCAGCAGCGGCGCTAGCGGGGGGGCGATTGAGCAGTTCTTC
. | 15 | TRBD2 | TRBJ2-1 | TRBV20-1 | CSAWASGSRGNEQFF | TGCAGTGCTTGGGCTAGCGGGAGCCGGGGAAATGAGCAGTTCTTC
few | 16 | . | TRBJ2-1 | TRBV4-3 | CASSQEPAWAYNEQFF | TGCGCCAGCAGCCAAGAACCGGCTTGGGCCTACAATGAGCAGTTCTTC
many | 16 | . | TRBJ1-5 | TRBV28 | CASSSDRGRANQPQHF | TGTGCCAGCAGTAGCGACCGGGGCCGAGCCAATCAGCCCCAGCATTTT
many | 13 | . | TRBJ2-7 | TRBV7-8 | CASSLYLNYEQYF | TGTGCCAGCAGCCTCTACCTCAATTACGAGCAGTACTTC
. | 16 | TRBD2 | TRBJ2-3 | TRBV5-6 | CARGPGTSGSTDTQYF | TGTGCCAGGGGCCCCGGGACTAGCGGGAGCACAGATACGCAGTATTTT
many | 16 | . | TRBJ2-5 | TRBV2 | CASSEDLVGSQETQYF | TGTGCCAGCAGTGAAGATTTAGTCGGGTCCCAAGAGACCCAGTACTTC
many | 11 | . | TRBJ1-2 | TRBV12-3/TRBV12-4 | CASSYTSGYTF | TGTGCCAGCAGTTATACTTCGGGCTACACCTTC
few | 16 | . | TRBJ2-1 | TRBV7-9 | CASSLTLTAKRHEQFF | TGTGCCAGCAGCCTCACCCTGACAGCCAAAAGACATGAGCAGTTCTTC